What follows is one T cell receptor (beta chain) and its context. The target antigen is unknown. This record belongs to a study of a mutant IDH1 vaccine in newly diagnosed glioma. Study-wide background: The sex distribution of treated patients was around 60% male and about 38% female, with a mean age of roughly 40 years. The V12 visit happened in week 35, and the V13 visit happened in week 47.

Germline lookup yields CDR1 SGHTA and CDR2 FQGNSA. This CDR3 has 12 amino acids. V was cut by 4 bases and J by 7 bases, with 9 bases left in between. Time point reported: week 35, safety follow-up. Vaccine doses each comprised 300 ug of mutant IDH1 20-mer peptide, with topical imiquimod. The method was immunoSEQ multiplex PCR; TCRdb's version includes in-frame clones alone and lacks a portion of them. The sample has 55,000 to 65,000 clones; 80% to 85% are singletons. The chain combines TRBV7-2 with TRBJ2-3; no clear D gene. The sequence was obtained from a man aged 25-45 years with glioma. Sequenced here: PBMCs, sampled from a glioma patient whose treatment included an IDH1 peptide vaccine. CDR3 region: CASSSTPYTQYF. The CDR3, as DNA: TGTGCCAGCAGCTCGACCCCCTATACGCAGTATTTT.